This T cell receptor (beta chain) was documented in a study of spatial heterogeneity in lung cancer. Across the whole study: Sequences of the beta chain were consistently detected in greater numbers than alpha-chain sequences.

CDR1 and CDR2 (germline): SNHLY, FYNNEI. CDR3 length: 11 residues. With 8 bases removed from V and 3 bases from J, the gap between germline ends came to 4 bases. This clonotype was observed at least ten times. This beta chain is off target for a library built for alpha chains, so its abundance means little. Time point here: blood taken at disease recurrence. Unsorted tumor, nontumor lung tissue or cryopreserved PBMC supplied the whole RNA. TCRdb re-called the 5' RACE reads through MiXCR, storing one row per CDR3 protein. Among 8,500 to 10,000 distinct CDR3 sequences, nearly 4% were seen once, and the ten largest hold roughly 20%.

The sample in question was PBMCs, obtained at recurrence. This clonotype originated in a female donor with early-stage non-small cell lung cancer. The chain carries TRBV2 and TRBJ2-2, with D unclear. CDR3 loop: CASGYTGELFF. The DNA for the CDR3 is TGTGCCAGCGGATACACCGGGGAGCTGTTTTTT.